Included here is one TCR beta chain sequence, with context. Its antigen remains unidentified. Nothing much larger sits one base from this clone, and base qualities are not available. The data were taken from a study of cytomegalovirus exposure and HLA in healthy donors (dated by TCRdb to the late 2010s). For the study in its entirety: In an earlier analysis of several hundred of the donors, around 300 Gb of sequence data and 100 million or so unique TCR beta sequences from about 180 million T cells were reported. An early release covering over 500 HLA-typed donors comprised roughly 300 gigabases of sequencing data and some 79 million unique TCR sequences. Of the roughly 400 genotyped donors, over 65% fell in the genetic ancestry cluster associated with self-reported Caucasian donors. The study aimed to test whether cataloging public T cell receptors could reveal signatures of past pathogen exposure. Using immunosequencing, the study profiled T cell repertoires from fewer than 850 subjects and related those repertoires to cytomegalovirus serostatus. In addition to the first cohort of approximately 670 subjects, a separate validation cohort of 120 different subjects was used. To predict cytomegalovirus infection status, the study combined high-throughput TCR immunosequencing, statistical association of individual TCRs with disease status, and machine learning. To study patterns of TCR occurrence, a later analysis re-analyzed previously published TCR beta repertoires from around 670 donors and added high-resolution HLA genotyping. Rather than using new phenotypic data, the later analysis identified candidate immune exposures from TCR beta sequences and from how often those sequences occurred across donors. An earlier analysis of roughly 600 of the donors used high-throughput TCR beta sequencing to judge whether each TCR beta V gene segment behaved as functional or pseudogenic. Alongside the repertoire data, information on donor age, sex, ethnicity and CMV serostatus was compiled. A later genetic analysis took genome-wide SNP genotypes for about 55% of the roughly 700 donors and used that subset as a discovery cohort. Every discovery cohort repertoire had been produced on one sequencing platform. HLA typing included class I and class II loci at four-digit resolution. The number of donors typed differed by locus, with about 629-640 for A, B, C, DRB1 and DQB1, over 500 for DQA1, 606 for DPA1, and 472 for DPB1. Roughly 5 DR-DQ haplotypes were handled as single units for association and clustering because linkage in the cohort was strong. Across 398 genotyped donors of the cohort, an average of approximately 220,000 unique TCR beta nucleotide sequences per donor were sequenced, and 15% to 20% of those sequences were non-productive.

The CDR3 covers 14 residues, taking in both the cysteine and the phenylalanine. Of the read, only the CDR3 DNA is kept; its 42 bases are in frame from base 1. Deletion took 7 bases off V and 2 bases off J, with a span of 11 bases between the germline ends. The germline V gene (reference sequence) supplies CDR1 MNHEY and CDR2 SMNVEV. The cohort consisted of 666 healthy bone marrow donors. At the time of sampling, all cohort members were nominally healthy, though unrecorded immune exposures were likely present. The donor was CMV seronegative and was included in the group of a few hundred seronegative cohort members. Each donor provided a peripheral blood sample, and peripheral blood mononuclear cells were used for TCR beta sequencing. The Qiagen DNeasy Blood Extraction Kit was used to extract genomic DNA from the blood cell samples. Study-wide conclusions, independent of this receptor: A cluster of highly shared sequence variants was judged likely to be a technical artifact of the sequencing pipeline. A later analysis found that HLA-associated TCR beta chains were more clonally expanded and had lower generation probabilities than equally common non-associated chains. The authors suggested that the approach could potentially be extended to other disease states and immunological phenotypes. Over 15 rarely observed V segments, including chromosome 9 orphons, were excluded from the earlier analysis of 550 to 700 of the donors because counts were too low. In a later genetic analysis, a missense DCLRE1C variant was associated with V-gene and J-gene trimming of TCR beta chains, and the association was replicated in an independent cohort. Most TCR sequences were seen in very few donors, while some public TCRs were found in many individuals. In a later analysis, most CMV-associated TCR beta chains were found to appear HLA-restricted, with HLA associations seemingly driven largely by CMV exposure. A further reported finding was that TCR beta sequences accurately predicted the HLA-A and HLA-B alleles for most subjects in the first cohort. Only TCR beta chains were sequenced in this cohort, and the absence of alpha or paired-chain data limited detectable features. Because the 87-base-pair reads could not distinguish some IMGT-functional V segments, including TRBV6-2 and TRBV6-3, those segments were excluded. The study gave a list of 150 to 200 TCR beta chains associated with cytomegalovirus. A later analysis found that TCR association rates varied across HLA loci, with DRB1 alleles showing the most associated TCRs and HLA-C alleles the fewest. Presence/absence analyses assumed roughly uniform sequencing depth across donors, an assumption that may not hold. In a later genetic analysis, fewer N-insertions in productive TCRs were reported among donors in an Asian-associated ancestry cluster than the approximately 710-donor mean. A later analysis reported that several top co-occurrence clusters appeared linked to parvovirus B19, influenza, CMV and Epstein-Barr virus. Cytomegalovirus status was reported to be diagnosed by the classifier with high specificity and sensitivity in both the original and validation cohorts. Correlated functional status among segregating V segments might be attributable to linkage disequilibrium, but an unknown experimental factor could not be ruled out. Because some donors lacked HLA typing at each locus, the association tests relied only on the typed subset. Specific HLA alleles were associated with roughly 17,000 TCR beta sequences at a false discovery rate of 0.05 in a later analysis. For the cohort, immune exposure information was limited to CMV serostatus. In an earlier analysis of about 550 of the donors, most TCR beta V segments were observed in productive rearrangements about 87% or about 30% of the time, broadly matching IMGT annotations. In vitro tests confirmed that a few of the cytomegalovirus-associated TCR beta chains recognize cytomegalovirus antigens. When HLA alleles, especially DR and DQ, strongly co-occurred, TCR associations were difficult to assign to individual alleles.

Library creation used the immunoSEQ multiplex PCR assay. The multiplex PCR relied on a mix of 60 forward primers for TCR Vbeta segments and 13 reverse primers for TCR Jbeta segments. The CDR3 region of rearranged TCR beta genes was amplified from genomic DNA by a multiplex PCR assay. The amplified TCR beta libraries were sequenced on the Illumina HiSeq System as 87-base-pair reads. In the authors' own workflow: A later analysis tallied around 87 million unique TCR beta chains across the 650 to 750 repertoires, and about 12 million of those chains were shared by two or more donors. Raw reads were error-corrected and collapsed into unique sequences by a nearest-neighbor algorithm in which closely related sequences were merged to remove PCR and sequencing errors. To assign V, D and J gene segments, CDR3 sequences were aligned to IMGT reference sequences. Each retained sequence needed at least a six-nucleotide match to both a V gene segment and a J gene segment. A rearrangement counted as productive if the CDR3 had no stop codons and remained in frame with V and J, and every other rearrangement counted as non-productive. CDR3 was defined by IMGT convention, running from the second conserved V-encoded cysteine to the conserved J-encoded phenylalanine. Sequences without an unambiguous match to a single V gene segment were excluded from the earlier analysis of a few hundred of the donors. An earlier analysis of several hundred of the donors classified V segments as functional when productive rearrangements were above 56.7% and as segregating when the standard deviation between donors was above 5%. A statistical classification framework was built to diagnose cytomegalovirus status from the catalog of TCR beta chain sequences. A later analysis assigned V and J genes by comparing TCR nucleotide sequences with IMGT/GENE-DB human TR gene sequences. In a later analysis, CDR3 sequences and most-parsimonious VDJ recombination scenarios were assigned using the TCRdist pipeline. In a later analysis, each TCR beta chain was defined by its CDR3 amino acid sequence together with its V-gene family, and reads lacking a unique V-gene family were excluded. As a way to deal with suspected cross-contamination and a sequencing artifact, a later analysis dropped 450 to 600 nucleotide sequences that were highly shared and had low generation probability. For each public chain, a later analysis derived a clonal expansion index from normalized ranks of inferred template counts within each repertoire. A later analysis computed generation probabilities with a VDJ recombination model fitted to out-of-frame rearrangements, and checked the results against IGoR. In a later analysis, hypergeometric tests were used to score TCR-TCR, TCR-HLA and TCR-CMV co-occurrence, with a repertoire-size bias correction applied to TCR pairs. A later analysis estimated false discovery rates by permuting HLA or CMV assignments 20 times. In a later analysis, co-occurring TCRs were grouped using DBSCAN, and TCRdist sequence similarity was added for clustering within HLA-allele-positive subsets. Repertoires with fewer than 30,000 or more than 120,000 public chains were left out of co-occurrence clustering, as were about five repertoires with anomalous nucleotide sharing. TCRdb obtained this table from immuneACCESS and retained in-frame rearrangements with V and J assigned. These tables miss some clones; where compared with another copy, unresolved V genes account for less than half of the shortfall, and the remainder is unexplained. V, J and clone size reflect that table, while D and trimming were determined from the DNA. The sample includes some 170,000 clones, with over 60% observed a single time. Under 3.5% of the sample is held by the ten biggest clonotypes.

The sample comprised PBMCs. The V gene is TRBV27 and the J gene is TRBJ2-2, with the D segment identity uncertain. This TCR derives from a woman aged 25 to 39 in good health and CMV-seronegative. The CDR3 reads CASKMTRNTGELFF. The nucleotide sequence reads TGTGCCAGCAAGATGACACGAAACACCGGGGAGCTGTTTTTT.